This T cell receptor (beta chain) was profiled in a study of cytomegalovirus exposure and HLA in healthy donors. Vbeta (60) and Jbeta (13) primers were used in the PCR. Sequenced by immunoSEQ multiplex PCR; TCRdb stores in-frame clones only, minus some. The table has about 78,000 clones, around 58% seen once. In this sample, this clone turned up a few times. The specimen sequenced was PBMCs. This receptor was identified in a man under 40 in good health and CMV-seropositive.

The DNA of the CDR3 is TGTGCCAGCAACCCGGGACTCCAACAAGAGACCCAGTACTTC. As protein: CASNPGLQQETQYF. The chain employs TRBV11-3 and TRBJ2-5; tentatively, D is TRBD2 (6 bases). The CDR3 runs to 14 residues. Trimming removed 7 bases at V and 2 bases at J, with 14 bases between. Germline CDR1 and CDR2: SGHNT and YENEEA.